The 17 T cell receptor beta chains below come from one sample, sequenced in a study of long-term antiretroviral therapy in people with HIV. Researchers ran immunoSEQ v3.0 at survey level. Clones were read by immunoSEQ multiplex PCR, and TCRdb kept only the in-frame ones, dropping some. This table has 20,000 to 25,000 clones, around 86% appearing once. Sample: unsorted PBMCs, taken 1.2 years after starting antiretroviral therapy. These receptors all stem from a man aged 45-60 years with HIV.

This chain uses TRBV7-2 with TRBJ1-1; D remains unclear. The CDR3 has 14 residues. Germline V lookup: CDR1 SGHTA, CDR2 FQGNSA. The V end lost 2 bases, the J end lost 0 bases, and 7 bases lay between the germline ends. CDR3 sequence (DNA): TGTGCCAGCAGCTTACAGGCTCTGAACACTGAAGCTTTCTTT. Translating gives CASSLQALNTEAFF.

The chain recombines TRBV9 with TRBJ2-5, with 10 bases identical to TRBD1. The CDR3 covers 15 residues. Trimming took 3 bases from V and 5 from J; bases not matched to a gene: 7. The germline V gene has CDR1 SGDLS and CDR2 YYNGEE. The chain's CDR3 is CASSGDRGRRETQYF. In nucleotides, the CDR3 is TGTGCCAGCAGCGGAGACAGGGGGCGTCGGGAGACCCAGTACTTC.

The V gene is TRBV5-1, the J gene TRBJ2-2; possible D gene TRBD1, 6 bases. Germline assignment: CDR1 SGHRS and CDR2 YFSETQ. CDR3 length: 16 residues. The V end lost 2 bases, the J end lost 3 bases, and 14 bases lay between the germline ends. CDR3 region: CASSFRQAGDTGELFF. DNA for the CDR3: TGCGCCAGCAGCTTTAGGCAGGCAGGGGACACCGGGGAGCTGTTTTTT.

The chain recombines TRBV28 with TRBJ2-2, with 8 nucleotides matching TRBD1. Germline V gives CDR1 MDHEN, CDR2 SYDVKM. The CDR3 contains 17 residues. After removal of 8 bases from V and 0 bases from J, the junction contained 11 bases not matched to a gene. The CDR3 here is CASAGQEGITNTGELFF. As DNA, the CDR3 is TGTGCCAGCGCGGGACAGGAGGGAATCACGAACACCGGGGAGCTGTTTTTT.

The chain is built from TRBV7-3 and TRBJ2-1; TRBD2 matches 8 bases. Germline CDR1 SGHTA, CDR2 FQGTGA. Germline trimming cut 0 bases from V and 0 bases from J; bases unmatched to any gene: 7. The CDR3 covers 18 residues. As DNA, the CDR3 is TGTGCCAGCAGCTTAACCAGCGGGGGCCCTAGCTCCTACAATGAGCAGTTCTTC. It specifies CASSLTSGGPSSYNEQFF.

This clone is a singleton in its sample. The chain uses TRBV28 and TRBJ2-7; 7 nucleotides align to TRBD1. V lost 7 bases and J lost 2; bases outside the gene matches: 8. CDR3 size: 14 residues. In germline, CDR1 is MDHEN, CDR2 SYDVKM. CDR3 in DNA: TGTGCCAGCACTCCCACGGGACAGCCCTACGAGCAGTACTTC. Protein sequence: CASTPTGQPYEQYF. Based on the CDR3 plus reference TRBV28 and TRBJ2-7, the full variable domain is DVKVTQSSRYLVKRTGEKVFLECVQDMDHENMFWYRQDPGLGLRLIYFSYDVKMKEKGDIPEGYSVSREKKERFSLILESASTNQTSMYLCASTPTGQPYEQYFGPGTRLTVT.

The chain is built from TRBV6-1 and TRBJ1-5; 7 nucleotides line up with TRBD1. The CDR3 is made up of 14 amino acids. With V trimmed by 7 bases and J by 6 bases, 9 bases remained unmatched. Germline CDR1 is MNHNS and CDR2 is SASEGT. The chain's CDR3 is CASNRDSRSQPQHF. In DNA, the CDR3 is TGTGCCAGCAACCGGGACAGTCGTAGTCAGCCCCAGCATTTT.

This rearrangement joins TRBV7-2 to TRBJ2-2, with TRBD1 matching 7 bases. Looked up from germline, CDR1 is SGHTA and CDR2 is FQGNSA. CDR3 size: 16 residues. The ends lost 4 bases at V and 3 bases at J; junction bases unmatched: 8. The CDR3 loop reads CASSSNRGSHTGELFF. In DNA form, the CDR3 reads TGTGCCAGCAGCTCTAACAGGGGATCCCACACCGGGGAGCTGTTTTTT.

In this sample, this clone turned up once. This rearrangement joins TRBV29-1 to TRBJ2-2, with D uncertain. V shed 5 bases and J shed 6 bases, with 13 bases lying between them. Per the germline V gene, CDR1 is SQVTM and CDR2 is ANQGSEA. This CDR3 spans 13 amino acids. The chain's CDR3 is CSVLSAESGELFF. CDR3 coding DNA: TGCAGCGTTTTGTCGGCGGAATCCGGGGAGCTGTTTTTT.

The chain has TRBV29-1 and TRBJ1-2; TRBD1 aligns across 10 bases. Germline V gene lookup returns CDR1 SQVTM and CDR2 ANQGSEA. J gave up 4 bases and V 1 base, and 6 bases lay outside the gene matches. The CDR3 runs to 15 residues. The CDR3 loop reads CSVEGPGQGSYGYTF. The CDR3, as DNA: TGCAGCGTTGAAGGGCCGGGACAGGGGTCCTATGGCTACACCTTC.

The table lists this clone with a count of one. Here the CDR3 reads CASSLRDRLEQGAFF. DNA for the CDR3: TGTGCCAGCAGCCTCCGGGACAGACTGGAGCAAGGAGCTTTCTTT. This chain connects TRBV13 to TRBJ1-1; 7 bases are a match to TRBD1. CDR1 is PRHDT, CDR2 FYEKMQ, per germline (reference sequence). The CDR3 has 15 amino acids. J was trimmed by 10 bases and V by 5 bases; bases with no gene match: 16.

The gene calls are TRBV4-3 and TRBJ2-7; TRBD2 aligns across 7 bases. This CDR3 has 17 residues. With 0 bases clipped from V and 0 bases from J, the junction kept 8 bases outside the gene matches. Germline V CDR1 and CDR2: LGHNA, YSLEER. CDR3 amino acids: CASSQDWGGSSSYEQYF. For the CDR3, the DNA is TGCGCCAGCAGCCAAGATTGGGGGGGATCGAGCTCCTACGAGCAGTACTTC.

The V and J genes are TRBV6-1 and TRBJ1-5; D is perhaps TRBD1 (5 bases). V was pared by 9 bases and J by 1 base, with 10 bases between. This CDR3 spans 13 amino acids. Germline V gives CDR1 MNHNS, CDR2 SASEGT. The CDR3 nucleotides are TGTGCCAGTTGTAGGGGAAGCAATCAGCCCCAGCATTTT. This codes for CASCRGSNQPQHF.

The CDR3: CASSMGQTSGNTIYF. CDR3 DNA sequence: TGTGCCAGCAGCATGGGACAGACCTCTGGAAACACCATATATTTT. V gene TRBV7-6 combines with J gene TRBJ1-3, with 7 bases fitting TRBD1. Trimming cost V 5 bases and J 0 bases; bases outside gene matches: 4. The germline gives CDR1 SGHVS, CDR2 FNYEAQ. The CDR3 is made up of 15 amino acids.

The chain carries TRBV11-3 and TRBJ2-3; unclear D gene. The CDR3 extends over 12 amino acids. Per germline, CDR1 SGHNT and CDR2 YENEEA. The ends were cut back, 5 bases at V and 5 bases at J, with 8 bases in the middle. The CDR3 nucleotides are TGTGCCAGCAGCCCGAGTGAAGATACGCAGTATTTT. As protein: CASSPSEDTQYF.

The rearrangement joins TRBV7-9 to TRBJ1-1; D possibly corresponds to TRBD1 (6 bases). V was shortened by 3 bases and J by 4 bases, with 12 bases between the two germline ends. The CDR3 is 14 residues long. Germline CDR1 reads SEHNR; CDR2 reads FQNEAQ (reference sequence). The CDR3 DNA follows: TGTGCCAGCAGCTTTCAGGGGTTGGGCACTGAAGCTTTCTTT. It is translated as CASSFQGLGTEAFF.

The V call is TRBV5-4, the J call TRBJ2-3; 9 bases match TRBD2. This CDR3 region has 16 residues. Trimming at V came to 0 bases and at J to 3 bases, leaving 5 bases not matched to a gene. CDR1 is SGHNT, CDR2 YYREEE, per germline (reference sequence). The CDR3 region is CASSLGPSGGTDTQYF. The CDR3 nucleotides are TGTGCCAGCAGCTTGGGTCCCAGCGGGGGGACAGATACGCAGTATTTT.